This entry concerns a single TCR beta chain. These data come from a study of T cell responses to AZD1222 COVID-19 vaccine. The CDR3 consists of 16 residues. V gave up 2 bases and J gave up 0 bases, with 11 bases separating them. Germline V gives CDR1 MNHEY, CDR2 SVGEGT. Data came from immunoSEQ multiplex PCR; TCRdb stores just in-frame clones and leaves some out. Found here are about 160,000 clones, under 95% of them singletons; the top ten hold approximately 4.6%. The source is an adult who received the AZD1222 COVID-19 vaccine. The chain has TRBV6-2 or TRBV6-3 and TRBJ1-3, with D perhaps TRBD1 (5 bases). This sample comprised peripheral blood, obtained 28 days after the second AZD1222 dose. The CDR3 region has the DNA TGTGCCAGCAGTTACCTGGGGCCTCACTCTGGAAACACCATATATTTT. Amino acid sequence: CASSYLGPHSGNTIYF.